These 31 T cell receptor beta chains originate from one sample sequenced in a study of blood T cell repertoires in COVID-19. The method was immunoSEQ multiplex PCR; TCRdb's version includes in-frame clones alone and lacks a portion of them. Of roughly 320,000 clones in the sample, 85% to 90% were seen once. Sequencing input: peripheral blood. Receptors were obtained from a woman in her 50s with COVID-19, enrolled during active disease.

The V and J genes are TRBV7-9 and TRBJ1-2; the D is unclear. V shed 4 bases and J shed 1 base, with 10 bases lying between them. The CDR3 has 14 amino acids. Germline V gene data show CDR1 as SEHNR and CDR2 as FQNEAQ (reference sequence). The DNA for the CDR3 is TGTGCCAGCAGCTCTATGATAGTTAACTATGGCTACACCTTC. Translated: CASSSMIVNYGYTF.

The chain combines TRBV2 with TRBJ2-7, with 7 bases aligning to TRBD2. This CDR3 has 14 amino acids. Germline V gene sequence: CDR1 SNHLY, CDR2 FYNNEI. V lost 7 bases, J lost 3 bases, and 9 bases stayed unmatched. The CDR3 loop is CASKRDPFYYEQYF. CDR3 nucleotides: TGTGCCAGCAAGCGGGACCCTTTTTACTACGAGCAGTACTTC.

The chain combines TRBV5-4 with TRBJ2-7; 9 nucleotides match TRBD2. V lost 3 bases and J lost 0; bases outside the gene matches: 10. The germline V gene has CDR1 SGHNT and CDR2 YYREEE (reference sequence). The length of the CDR3 is 17 residues. CDR3: CASSSWATSGYSYEQYF. CDR3 in DNA: TGTGCCAGCAGCTCATGGGCTACTAGCGGGTACTCCTACGAGCAGTACTTC.

This chain connects TRBV9 to TRBJ2-3; D not certain. Trimming stripped 3 bases from V and 0 bases from J, with 14 bases between. The germline V gene encodes CDR1 SGDLS and CDR2 YYNGEE. The CDR3 has 16 residues. The CDR3 here is CASSERLAVSTDTQYF. The CDR3 bases are TGTGCCAGCAGCGAAAGACTCGCTGTTAGCACAGATACGCAGTATTTT.

This chain joins TRBV19 and TRBJ2-1; TRBD2 matches at 9 bases. Germline V gives CDR1 LNHDA, CDR2 SQIVND (reference sequence). The CDR3 sequence is 19 residues long. V shed 4 bases and J 1 base; nucleotides not matched to a gene: 14. The CDR3 sequence: CASSNIGGRGHGSYNEQFF. The CDR3 coding sequence is TGTGCCAGTAGTAATATTGGCGGGAGGGGTCACGGTTCCTACAATGAGCAGTTCTTC.

The CDR3 coding sequence is TGTGCCAGCAGTCTCCCCCGCGGCCGGCAGTACTTC. Its protein product is CASSLPRGRQYF. The V call is TRBV6-2 or TRBV6-3, the J call TRBJ2-7; D ambiguous. V dropped 5 bases and J dropped 9 bases, with 14 bases sitting between them. CDR3 size: 12 residues. Germline V CDR1 and CDR2: MNHEY, SVGEGT.

V and J are TRBV7-3 and TRBJ2-5; 16 nucleotides align to TRBD2. CDR3 size: 16 residues. Germline V CDR1 and CDR2: SGHTA, FQGTGA. The V segment lost 5 bases and the J segment 5 bases; nucleotides outside the gene matches: 5. CDR3 loop: CASSVGLAGGRETQYF. CDR3 sequence (DNA): TGTGCCAGCAGCGTGGGACTAGCGGGAGGGCGGGAGACCCAGTACTTC.

This clone was found a few times. The chain joins TRBV27 to TRBJ2-5, with 12 positions matching TRBD2. From germline, CDR1 is MNHEY and CDR2 SMNVEV (reference sequence). This CDR3 has 15 residues. Losses at the gene ends were 3 bases for V and 5 bases for J; bases not matched to a gene: 4. Here the CDR3 reads CASSFGLAGSETQYF. CDR3 DNA sequence: TGTGCCAGCAGTTTCGGACTAGCGGGAAGCGAGACCCAGTACTTC.

V is TRBV7-6 and J is TRBJ2-1, with D maybe TRBD2 (6 bases). V lost 1 base and J lost 7, with 23 bases in between. CDR3 length equals 18 residues. Germline V gene sequence: CDR1 SGHVS, CDR2 FNYEAQ. The CDR3 sequence: CASSLESGVNSFYNEQFF. The DNA of the CDR3 is TGTGCCAGCAGCTTAGAGTCGGGGGTGAACAGTTTTTATAATGAGCAGTTCTTC.

This rearrangement joins TRBV15 to TRBJ2-2; 7 nucleotides match TRBD1. Germline values: CDR1 LNHNV, CDR2 YYDKDF (reference sequence). The CDR3 sequence is 15 residues long. The V and J ends lost 6 bases and 2 bases, in that order; junction bases with no gene match: 6. The CDR3 region is CATSPGQPNTGELFF. Written as DNA, the CDR3 is TGTGCCACCAGTCCGGGACAGCCAAACACCGGGGAGCTGTTTTTT.

The chain employs TRBV27 and TRBJ1-4, with D possibly TRBD1 on 5 matching bases. The V and J ends lost 4 bases and 1 base respectively, with 10 bases between them. The length of the CDR3 is 15 residues. The V gene's germline CDR1 is MNHEY and CDR2 SMNVEV (reference sequence). The CDR3, as DNA: TGTGCCAGCAGTTCAAGACAGAAAACTAATGAAAAACTGTTTTTT. Protein: CASSSRQKTNEKLFF.

The chain recombines TRBV6-2 or TRBV6-3 with TRBJ1-2; 8 bases are shared with TRBD1. CDR1 is MNHEY, CDR2 SVGEGT, per germline. The trim removed 6 bases at V and 0 bases at J, leaving 15 bases unmatched. The CDR3 length is 18 residues. This chain's CDR3 is CASSFGQGSGLANYGYTF. Written as DNA, the CDR3 is TGTGCCAGCAGCTTCGGACAGGGAAGTGGCCTAGCTAACTATGGCTACACCTTC.

Only a few counts were recorded for this clone. For the CDR3, the DNA is TGTGCCAGCAGCTTAGATATAGCTAGCGGGCAGGTACGGGGGCAGTTCTTC. Translation: CASSLDIASGQVRGQFF. The genes are TRBV11-3 and TRBJ2-1; 8 bases align to TRBD2. Germline lookup yields CDR1 SGHNT and CDR2 YENEEA. This CDR3 has 17 residues. The V and J ends lost 0 bases and 12 bases, in that order; junction bases with no gene match: 16.

The gene calls are TRBV5-1 and TRBJ2-1; 16 bases map to TRBD2. V lost 4 bases and J lost 6; bases outside the gene matches: 13. In germline, CDR1 is SGHRS, CDR2 YFSETQ. This CDR3 comprises 19 residues. As DNA, the CDR3 is TGCGCCAGCAGCGACCCGCCGGGACTAGCGGGAGGGAATGGCAATGAGCAGTTCTTC. Translated, it gives CASSDPPGLAGGNGNEQFF.

The chain recombines TRBV29-1 with TRBJ2-7, with D uncertain. Germline values: CDR1 SQVTM, CDR2 ANQGSEA. V gave up 6 bases and J gave up 0 bases, with 9 bases separating them. The CDR3 is made up of 12 amino acids. The CDR3 region has the DNA TGCAGCGTGGGCTCTCCCTCCTACGAGCAGTACTTC. Its translation is CSVGSPSYEQYF.

The V call is TRBV2, the J call TRBJ2-2, with 9 positions matching TRBD2. This CDR3 comprises 14 residues. Germline V gene lookup returns CDR1 SNHLY and CDR2 FYNNEI. Trimming removed 3 bases from V and 5 bases from J; junction bases left unmatched: 1. CDR3 region: CASSDGLATGELFF. CDR3 DNA sequence: TGTGCCAGCAGTGACGGACTAGCGACCGGGGAGCTGTTTTTT.

This clone showed up just a few times. This chain uses TRBV24-1 with TRBJ2-5; D possibly corresponds to TRBD1 (6 bases). From germline, CDR1 is KGHDR and CDR2 SFDVKD. The CDR3 is 15 amino acids. The germline V and J ends were trimmed by 4 bases and 5 bases, with 16 bases remaining between them. Here the CDR3 reads CATSEFLQGTETQYF. DNA of the CDR3: TGTGCCACCAGTGAGTTTCTCCAGGGGACGGAGACCCAGTACTTC.

The chain uses TRBV5-4 and TRBJ2-1, with D tentatively TRBD1 (5 bases). Trimming cost V 5 bases and J 1 base, with 10 bases left between them. Germline assignment: CDR1 SGHNT and CDR2 YYREEE (reference sequence). This CDR3 has 14 residues. The CDR3 DNA sequence: TGTGCCAGCAGTCCGGACACATCCTACAATGAGCAGTTCTTC. Protein: CASSPDTSYNEQFF.

The genes are TRBV3-1 (or the pseudogene TRBV3-2) and TRBJ2-3; TRBD2 matches at 7 bases. This CDR3 contains 19 residues. Looked up from germline, CDR1 is LGHDT and CDR2 is YNNKEL (reference sequence). Losses at the gene ends were 1 base for V and 3 bases for J; bases not matched to a gene: 16. The CDR3 sequence is CASSQAHLLGGPPTDTQYF. The CDR3 DNA sequence: TGTGCCAGCAGCCAAGCCCACCTCTTGGGAGGGCCTCCTACAGATACGCAGTATTTT.

This chain uses TRBV5-1 with TRBJ1-5; the D gene is possibly TRBD1 (5 bases). The germline gives CDR1 SGHRS, CDR2 YFSETQ. The CDR3 extends over 15 amino acids. V was cut by 1 base and J by 2 bases, with 10 bases left in between. CDR3 amino acids: CASSLLGVGNQPQHF. For the CDR3, the DNA is TGCGCCAGCAGCTTGTTAGGGGTCGGCAATCAGCCCCAGCATTTT.

The V call is TRBV7-2, the J call TRBJ2-7, with TRBD1 matching over 7 bases. CDR1 is SGHTA, CDR2 FQGNSA, per germline. V gave up 5 bases and J gave up 6 bases; unmatched junction bases: 13. The CDR3 runs 15 residues. The CDR3 loop reads CASSLGTAPAGEQYF. The CDR3 bases are TGTGCCAGCAGCCTCGGGACAGCCCCCGCGGGCGAGCAGTACTTC.

The chain joins TRBV27 to TRBJ1-2; 9 nucleotides align to TRBD1. CDR3 length: 14 residues. The V gene end was trimmed by 4 bases and the J gene end by 2 bases; junction bases not matched to a gene: 2. Germline CDR1 is MNHEY and CDR2 is SMNVEV (reference sequence). Here the CDR3 reads CASSWDRVNYGYTF. The DNA for the CDR3 is TGTGCCAGCAGTTGGGACAGGGTCAACTATGGCTACACCTTC.

The chain carries TRBV6-5 and TRBJ2-7; 12 nucleotides line up with TRBD1. J lost 3 bases, V lost 6 bases, and 6 bases had no gene match. The CDR3 spans 15 residues. Germline V gene lookup returns CDR1 MNHEY and CDR2 SVGAGI. The CDR3 coding sequence is TGTGCCAGCAGATACCGGGACAGGGGGCTCTACGAGCAGTACTTC. Translation gives CASRYRDRGLYEQYF.

This chain links TRBV5-1 with TRBJ2-1; 9 nucleotides align to TRBD1. V dropped 7 bases and J dropped 4; count of bases not matched to a gene: 3. The CDR3 is 13 residues long. Per germline, CDR1 SGHRS and CDR2 YFSETQ. CDR3 bases: TGCGCCAGCGGGACAGGGATTTACAATGAGCAGTTCTTC. Encoded protein: CASGTGIYNEQFF. The entire variable domain, with the rest obtained from reference TRBV5-1 and TRBJ2-1, is as follows: KAGVTQTPRYLIKTRGQQVTLSCSPISGHRSVSWYQQTPGQGLQFLFEYFSETQRNKGNFPGRFSGRQFSNSRSEMNVSTLELGDSALYLCASGTGIYNEQFFGPGTRLTVL.

The chain is built from TRBV19 and TRBJ2-5; 7 nucleotides agree with TRBD2. Per germline, CDR1 LNHDA and CDR2 SQIVND (reference sequence). The ends lost 8 bases at V and 5 bases at J; junction bases unmatched: 11. This CDR3 is 14 amino acids long. CDR3 amino acids: CASGRAGVRETQYF. The CDR3, as DNA: TGTGCCAGTGGGCGGGCGGGAGTGCGGGAGACCCAGTACTTC.

The chain uses TRBV4-2 and TRBJ2-7; D is unresolved. Germline V gives CDR1 LGHNA, CDR2 YNFKEQ. There are 15 residues in the CDR3. With 0 bases removed from V and 1 base from J, the gap between germline ends came to 10 bases. The CDR3 loop is CASSQDRQASYEQYF. CDR3 in DNA: TGTGCCAGCAGCCAAGATCGGCAGGCTTCCTACGAGCAGTACTTC.

The J gene is TRBJ1-2, the V gene TRBV18, with 7 bases lining up with TRBD1. The CDR3 loop spans 15 amino acids. The V gene end was trimmed by 5 bases and the J gene end by 8 bases; junction bases not matched to a gene: 14. Germline V lookup: CDR1 KGHSH, CDR2 LQKENI. The CDR3 reads CASSSTGVLLRGYTF. Here the CDR3 DNA reads TGTGCCAGCTCATCAACAGGGGTGCTACTTCGGGGCTACACCTTC.

Here the CDR3 DNA reads TGTGCCAGTAGTGAAGTGGCCAAGAACACCGGGGAGCTGTTTTTT. Protein product: CASSEVAKNTGELFF. This chain connects TRBV19 to TRBJ2-2; D is undetermined. The germline CDR1 and CDR2 sequences are LNHDA and SQIVND (reference sequence). V was clipped by 5 bases and J by 1 base, with 11 bases between them. This CDR3 contains 15 residues.

The genes are TRBV5-4 and TRBJ2-2; D is perhaps TRBD1 (6 bases). V was pared by 0 bases and J by 6 bases, with 15 bases between. Germline V lookup: CDR1 SGHNT, CDR2 YYREEE (reference sequence). This CDR3 has 16 amino acids. CDR3 bases: TGTGCCAGCAGCTTGGGCCGGGACATCAGGGCCGGGGAGCTGTTTTTT. Its protein product is CASSLGRDIRAGELFF.

The rearrangement uses TRBV18 and TRBJ2-7; a weak D match, TRBD1 (5 bases). The germline V gene has CDR1 KGHSH and CDR2 LQKENI. Deletions cut 1 base from V and 7 bases from J, with 11 bases between. This CDR3 contains 13 residues. The CDR3 DNA sequence: TGTGCCAGCTCACCACTGAGCAGGGATGAGCAGTACTTC. This sequence encodes CASSPLSRDEQYF.

The rearrangement uses TRBV11-2 and TRBJ2-5, with TRBD2 identical over 10 bases. Germline loops: CDR1 SGHAT, CDR2 FQNNGV. This CDR3 comprises 19 residues. V dropped 4 bases and J dropped 4; count of bases not matched to a gene: 18. Written as DNA, the CDR3 is TGTGCCAGCAGCTCCCCTAACCTAGCGGGAGATTCAGGCCGAGAGACCCAGTACTTC. It is translated as CASSSPNLAGDSGRETQYF.